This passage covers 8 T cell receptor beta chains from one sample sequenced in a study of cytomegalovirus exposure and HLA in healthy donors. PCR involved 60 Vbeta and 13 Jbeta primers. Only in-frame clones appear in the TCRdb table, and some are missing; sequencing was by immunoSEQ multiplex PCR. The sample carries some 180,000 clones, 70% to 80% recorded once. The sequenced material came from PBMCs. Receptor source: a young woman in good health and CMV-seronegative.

The CDR3: CASSFSGGGYEQYF. The CDR3 DNA follows: TGTGCCAGCAGCTTTTCGGGCGGGGGGTACGAGCAGTACTTC. This chain uses TRBV7-2 with TRBJ2-7; 8 bases are a match to TRBD2. There are 14 residues in the CDR3. Germline assignment: CDR1 SGHTA and CDR2 FQGNSA. V shed 3 bases, J shed 4 bases, and the junction held 5 bases outside the gene matches.

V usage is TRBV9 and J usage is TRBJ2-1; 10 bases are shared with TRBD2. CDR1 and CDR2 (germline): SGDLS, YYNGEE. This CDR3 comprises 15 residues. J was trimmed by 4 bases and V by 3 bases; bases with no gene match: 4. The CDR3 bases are TGTGCCAGCAGCGCTAGCGGGAGTACGTACAATGAGCAGTTCTTC. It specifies CASSASGSTYNEQFF.

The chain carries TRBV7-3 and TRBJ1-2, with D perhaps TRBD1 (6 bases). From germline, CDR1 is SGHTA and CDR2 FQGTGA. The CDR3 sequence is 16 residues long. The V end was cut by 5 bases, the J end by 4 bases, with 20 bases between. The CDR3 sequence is CASSPGGAEWPYGYTF. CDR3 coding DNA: TGTGCCAGCAGCCCCGGGGGGGCAGAATGGCCCTATGGCTACACCTTC.

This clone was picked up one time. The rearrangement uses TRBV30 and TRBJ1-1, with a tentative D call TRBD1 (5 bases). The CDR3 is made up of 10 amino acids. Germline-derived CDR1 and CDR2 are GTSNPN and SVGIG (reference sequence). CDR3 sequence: CAIQERVAFF. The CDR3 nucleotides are TGTGCAATACAGGAACGAGTAGCTTTCTTT. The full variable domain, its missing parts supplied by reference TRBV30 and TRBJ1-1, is SQTIHQWPATLVQPVGSPLSLECTVEGTSNPNLYWYRQAAGRGLQLLFYSVGIGQISSEVPQNLSASRPQDRQFILSSKKLLLSDSGFYLCAIQERVAFFGQGTRLTVV.

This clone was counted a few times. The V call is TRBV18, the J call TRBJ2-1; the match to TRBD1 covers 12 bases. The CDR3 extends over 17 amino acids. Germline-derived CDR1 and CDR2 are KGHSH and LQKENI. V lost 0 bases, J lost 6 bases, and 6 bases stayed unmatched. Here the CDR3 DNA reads TGTGCCAGCTCACCACCGAAGGGACAGGGGGCGGGCAATGAGCAGTTCTTC. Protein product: CASSPPKGQGAGNEQFF.

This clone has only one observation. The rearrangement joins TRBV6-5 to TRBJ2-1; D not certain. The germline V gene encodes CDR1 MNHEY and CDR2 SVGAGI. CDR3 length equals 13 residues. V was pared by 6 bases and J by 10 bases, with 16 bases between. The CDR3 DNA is TGTGCCAGCAGGTTACAGCCCGACGTGGAGCAGTTCTTC. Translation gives CASRLQPDVEQFF.

CDR3 loop: CASSLDGDSNQPQHF. The CDR3 nucleotides are TGCGCCAGCAGCTTGGACGGAGATAGCAATCAGCCCCAGCATTTT. The chain recombines TRBV5-1 with TRBJ1-5; unclear D gene. The V gene's germline CDR1 is SGHRS and CDR2 YFSETQ. The CDR3 spans 15 residues. Trimming removed 0 bases from V and 0 bases from J, with 7 bases in between.

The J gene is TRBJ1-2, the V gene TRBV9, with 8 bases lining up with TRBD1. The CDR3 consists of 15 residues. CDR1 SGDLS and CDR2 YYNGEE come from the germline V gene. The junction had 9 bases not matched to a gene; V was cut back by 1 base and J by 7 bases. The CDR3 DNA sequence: TGTGCCAGCAGCGTATCCCCAGGGGGCGCGGGTGGCTACACCTTC. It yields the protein CASSVSPGGAGGYTF.